The rows below give T cell receptor beta chains drawn from one sample of a study of shared clonotypes between healthy human individuals. Some clones are missing from TCRdb's copy, which holds only in-frame ones; the method was immunoSEQ multiplex PCR. In the table there are millions of clones, approximately 94% of which are singletons. Source material: naive CD8+ T cells sorted from blood. These receptors came from a man younger than 35 in good health. The CDR3 runs from the conserved cysteine through the conserved F or W. The D gene is left open where the match is weak.

V	J	D	CDR3	DNA
TRBV4-3	TRBJ2-1	TRBD2	CASSQGLAGGDNEQFF	TGCGCCAGCAGCCAAGGACTAGCGGGAGGTGACAATGAGCAGTTCTTC
TRBV4-3	TRBJ2-7	TRBD1	CASSLGQGAYEQYF	TGCGCCAGCAGCCTGGGACAGGGGGCCTACGAGCAGTACTTC
TRBV9	TRBJ2-2	-	CASSVLDGSDTGELFF	TGTGCCAGCAGCGTACTTGACGGATCCGACACCGGGGAGCTGTTTTTT
TRBV12-2	TRBJ2-7	-	CASRAPGDEQYF	TGTGCAAGTCGTGCCCCCGGGGATGAGCAGTACTTC
TRBV6-4	TRBJ1-4	TRBD1	CASSVGDRKLKLFF	TGTGCCAGCAGTGTCGGGGACAGGAAGCTGAAACTGTTTTTT
TRBV4-1	TRBJ2-1	TRBD2	CASSQDAGVYNEQFF	TGCGCCAGCAGCCAAGATGCGGGGGTGTACAATGAGCAGTTCTTC
TRBV16	TRBJ2-7	-	CASSPTETYEQYF	TGTGCCAGCAGCCCGACAGAGACCTACGAGCAGTACTTC
TRBV19	TRBJ2-5	-	CASSISTAQETQYF	TGTGCCAGTAGTATATCGACAGCCCAAGAGACCCAGTACTTC
TRBV28	TRBJ1-5	TRBD1	CASSQRGQGANQPQHF	TGTGCCAGCAGCCAACGGGGACAGGGGGCGAATCAGCCCCAGCATTTT
TRBV7-9	TRBJ2-7	-	CASSLRDISYEQYF	TGTGCCAGCAGCTTAAGAGACATCTCCTACGAGCAGTACTTC
TRBV5-8	TRBJ2-7	TRBD2	CASSLAGLAGETYEQYF	TGTGCCAGCAGTCTTGCGGGACTAGCGGGCGAAACCTACGAGCAGTACTTC
TRBV6-5	TRBJ2-7	-	CASSLTTEWFYEQYF	TGTGCCAGCAGTTTAACTACTGAGTGGTTCTACGAGCAGTACTTC
TRBV28	TRBJ1-2	-	CASSLDRAHGYTF	TGTGCCAGCAGTTTAGACAGAGCTCATGGCTACACCTTC
TRBV4-3	TRBJ2-7	-	CASSQEGGQYYEQYF	TGCGCCAGCAGCCAAGAGGGGGGACAGTACTACGAGCAGTACTTC
TRBV6-6	TRBJ2-7	-	CASSGTVYEQYF	TGTGCCAGCAGCGGGACTGTCTACGAGCAGTACTTC
TRBV27	TRBJ2-5	-	CASSLYGQETQYF	TGTGCCAGCAGTTTATATGGCCAAGAGACCCAGTACTTC
TRBV19	TRBJ1-5	-	CASSTGAFNQPQHF	TGTGCCAGTAGTACCGGGGCCTTCAATCAGCCCCAGCATTTT